These T cell receptor beta chains were read from a single sample in a study of blood T cell repertoires in COVID-19. Here immunoSEQ multiplex PCR was the method, and the copy in TCRdb shows in-frame clones only, minus some. The data show under 400,000 clones, roughly 85% seen once. Material: PBMCs or T cells enriched from blood (not recorded which). All receptors derive from a woman in her thirties or forties with acute COVID-19. Each CDR3 is given with its conserved first and last residue. Each record gives: V gene, D gene, clone size, CDR3 protein. A D gene is named only where the DNA matches it firmly. A clone size is listed for some rows: how often the clone was seen (once, few, many), or a class if it is expanded.

v_gene: TRBV7-3
d_gene: TRBD2
abundance: -
CDR3aa: CASSSMAGGGTDTQYF

v_gene: TRBV4-3
d_gene: -
abundance: -
CDR3aa: CASSQVGGRDRHTQYF

v_gene: TRBV27
d_gene: -
abundance: -
CDR3aa: CASALQVGPSFRSQHF

v_gene: TRBV7-2
d_gene: -
abundance: once
CDR3aa: CASSSDRWGETQYF

v_gene: TRBV21-1
d_gene: -
abundance: -
CDR3aa: CASSNDVRFVGSSYNEQFF

v_gene: TRBV2
d_gene: -
abundance: -
CDR3aa: CASSVDAASYGYTF

v_gene: TRBV19
d_gene: -
abundance: -
CDR3aa: CASSVTRDSSYEQYF

v_gene: TRBV6-2/TRBV6-3
d_gene: TRBD1
abundance: -
CDR3aa: CASSYSQRQGATYEQYF

v_gene: TRBV2
d_gene: TRBD1
abundance: -
CDR3aa: CASSIQGASGNTIYF

v_gene: TRBV4-2
d_gene: -
abundance: -
CDR3aa: CASGPPVWSYNEQFF

v_gene: TRBV5-1
d_gene: -
abundance: -
CDR3aa: CASSLTRVSGYTF

v_gene: TRBV6-2/TRBV6-3
d_gene: -
abundance: many
CDR3aa: CASSCGSPPRGINSPLHF

v_gene: TRBV19
d_gene: -
abundance: -
CDR3aa: CATLNSGTGTTQYF

v_gene: TRBV27
d_gene: TRBD1
abundance: -
CDR3aa: CASSSSTGVGSPLHF

v_gene: TRBV10-3
d_gene: -
abundance: -
CDR3aa: CAIASNSGNTIYF

v_gene: TRBV11-2
d_gene: -
abundance: -
CDR3aa: CASSLPGGTSSYNEQFF

v_gene: TRBV4-2
d_gene: TRBD2
abundance: -
CDR3aa: CASSQGWVAGGRTGELFF

v_gene: TRBV9
d_gene: TRBD1
abundance: -
CDR3aa: CASSRQGNSNQPQHF

v_gene: TRBV6-1
d_gene: -
abundance: -
CDR3aa: CASSELSEKNTEAFF

v_gene: TRBV28
d_gene: TRBD1
abundance: -
CDR3aa: CASSPRTGGAGGYTF

v_gene: TRBV6-5
d_gene: TRBD2
abundance: once
CDR3aa: CASSYSFSGMTDTQYF

v_gene: TRBV10-3
d_gene: TRBD2
abundance: -
CDR3aa: CAISESSSGTPHAQYF

v_gene: TRBV3-1/TRBV3-2
d_gene: TRBD1
abundance: -
CDR3aa: CASSLTGTGADTQYF

v_gene: TRBV28
d_gene: TRBD2
abundance: -
CDR3aa: CASSYPGLAGYEQYF

v_gene: TRBV3-1/TRBV3-2
d_gene: -
abundance: -
CDR3aa: CASSLGVMNTEAFF

v_gene: TRBV7-3
d_gene: -
abundance: once
CDR3aa: CASSSLGGGDTQYF

v_gene: TRBV4-3
d_gene: -
abundance: few
CDR3aa: CASSPQTDINYGYTF

v_gene: TRBV24-1
d_gene: TRBD1
abundance: -
CDR3aa: CATSDPTGTGREKLFF

v_gene: TRBV7-9
d_gene: TRBD1
abundance: -
CDR3aa: CASSRTPGQLTNTGELFF

v_gene: TRBV12-3/TRBV12-4
d_gene: -
abundance: once
CDR3aa: CASSFRGDNEQFF

v_gene: TRBV19
d_gene: TRBD1
abundance: -
CDR3aa: CASSMGQGATNNSPLHF

v_gene: TRBV9
d_gene: TRBD1
abundance: -
CDR3aa: CASTRTGQGYEQYF

v_gene: TRBV20-1
d_gene: TRBD1
abundance: once
CDR3aa: CSASGQGREWSYTF

v_gene: TRBV13
d_gene: TRBD2
abundance: -
CDR3aa: CASSLRTSLETQYF

v_gene: TRBV5-4
d_gene: -
abundance: once
CDR3aa: CASSPYLNSNTEAFF

v_gene: TRBV4-1
d_gene: -
abundance: once
CDR3aa: CASSKPGVDTGELFF

v_gene: TRBV2
d_gene: -
abundance: -
CDR3aa: CASSGTGSYEQYF

v_gene: TRBV5-1
d_gene: TRBD1
abundance: -
CDR3aa: CASSVGTGGREAFF

v_gene: TRBV5-1
d_gene: TRBD1
abundance: -
CDR3aa: CASSLKQGSPYEQYF

v_gene: TRBV9
d_gene: -
abundance: -
CDR3aa: CASSDWGGTSTDTQYF

v_gene: TRBV5-1
d_gene: TRBD1
abundance: -
CDR3aa: CASSYQTGGETEAFF

v_gene: TRBV5-6
d_gene: -
abundance: -
CDR3aa: CASSSGMHIETQYF

v_gene: TRBV10-3
d_gene: -
abundance: -
CDR3aa: CAISESFLAASTDTQYF

v_gene: TRBV19
d_gene: -
abundance: -
CDR3aa: CASSIVAGVSYGYTF

v_gene: TRBV7-9
d_gene: -
abundance: once
CDR3aa: CASSLVGVKTEAFF

v_gene: TRBV9
d_gene: TRBD1
abundance: -
CDR3aa: CASSVGTVTGNTIYF

v_gene: TRBV5-4
d_gene: -
abundance: -
CDR3aa: CASSLGAVMNTEAFF

v_gene: TRBV2
d_gene: TRBD1
abundance: -
CDR3aa: CASSLWTGGTEAFF

v_gene: TRBV3-1/TRBV3-2
d_gene: -
abundance: -
CDR3aa: CASSHSGLLLAKNIQYF

v_gene: TRBV9
d_gene: -
abundance: -
CDR3aa: CASSGRRGGNSPLHF

v_gene: TRBV28
d_gene: -
abundance: once
CDR3aa: CASSLPQGNEKLFF

v_gene: TRBV27
d_gene: TRBD1
abundance: -
CDR3aa: CASSMRQPGTGGHDGYTF

v_gene: TRBV6-5
d_gene: TRBD1
abundance: -
CDR3aa: CASNRDRSRGTEAFF